This T cell receptor (beta chain) was identified during a study of T cell responses to AZD1222 COVID-19 vaccine. Findings and limits, study-wide: Of spike-specific TCRs, nearly half reportedly target regions left unmutated in variants. Baseline serostatus was positive in only six AZD1222 recipients. Vaccination with two AZD1222 doses was followed by a rise in Spike-specific TCR breadth and depth. Researchers report vaccine-associated CD4 TCRs spanning spike, with dominance at 160-218 and 743-854.

Method: immunoSEQ multiplex PCR; TCRdb's copy keeps in-frame clones and lacks some. This table has about 70,000 clones, about nine tenths appearing once. A word on this clone: The antigen remains undetermined.

Sequencing used peripheral blood, obtained 28 days after the second AZD1222 dose. This TCR was sampled from an adult who received the AZD1222 COVID-19 vaccine.

In DNA, the CDR3 is TGTGCCAGCAGTTCCGCGACAGGGTCATATACGGAAAAACTGTTTTTT. Residues: CASSSATGSYTEKLFF. V and J are TRBV6-5 and TRBJ1-4; 7 bases map to TRBD1. Germline CDR1 reads MNHEY; CDR2 reads SVGAGI. The V gene end was trimmed by 4 bases and the J gene end by 8 bases; junction bases not matched to a gene: 13. CDR3 length equals 16 residues.